This TCR beta chain originates from a study of blood T cell repertoires in COVID-19. Study-wide background: The United States, Italy and Spain supplied acute and convalescent COVID-19 samples. PBMCs, B-cell-depleted T cells, or T cells were the source of the cDNA or gDNA that made up the material.

Germline-derived CDR1 and CDR2 are LGHNA and YNFKEQ. After removal of 5 bases from V and 2 bases from J, the junction contained 3 bases not matched to a gene. CDR3 length: 14 residues. In the authors' workflow: How many nucleated cells were present was estimated from reference gene primer amplification. Sequencing used immunoSEQ multiplex PCR; TCRdb keeps in-frame clones, though not all of them. D and trimming were read from the DNA, whereas the V and J calls and clone size are those reported in that table. The sample lists 400,000 or so clones; 90% were seen once. Two negative PCRs, clearance, or symptom resolution characterized the recovered Cohort 3 donors.

Sample: PBMCs or T cells enriched from blood (not recorded which). The chain combines TRBV4-2 with TRBJ2-5, with 9 bases identical to TRBD2. The TCR sequence derives from a man aged 18 to 30 who had recovered from COVID-19. CDR3 in amino acids: CASSKGLAQETQYF. The DNA of the CDR3 is TGTGCCAGCAGCAAGGGACTAGCTCAAGAGACCCAGTACTTC.